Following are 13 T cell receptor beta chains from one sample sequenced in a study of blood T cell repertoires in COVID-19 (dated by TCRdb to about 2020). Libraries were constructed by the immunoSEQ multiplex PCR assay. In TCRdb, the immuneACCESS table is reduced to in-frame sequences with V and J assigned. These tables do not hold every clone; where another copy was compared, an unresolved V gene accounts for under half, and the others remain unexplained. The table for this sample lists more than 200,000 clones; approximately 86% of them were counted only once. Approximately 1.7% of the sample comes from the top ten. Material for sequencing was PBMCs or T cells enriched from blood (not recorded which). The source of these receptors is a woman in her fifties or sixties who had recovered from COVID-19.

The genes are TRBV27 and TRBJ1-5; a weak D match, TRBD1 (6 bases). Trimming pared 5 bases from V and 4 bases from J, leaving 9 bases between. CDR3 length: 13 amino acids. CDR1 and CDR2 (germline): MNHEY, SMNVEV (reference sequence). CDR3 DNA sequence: TGTGCCAGCAGTCAGGGGTATAATCAGCCCCAGCATTTT. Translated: CASSQGYNQPQHF.

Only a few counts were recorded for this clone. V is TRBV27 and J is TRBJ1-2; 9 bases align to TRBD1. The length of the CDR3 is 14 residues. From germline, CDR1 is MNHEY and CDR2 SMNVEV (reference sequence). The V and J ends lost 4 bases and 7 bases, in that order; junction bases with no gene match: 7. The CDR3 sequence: CASSSPGQGSGYTF. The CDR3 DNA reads TGTGCCAGCAGTTCCCCGGGACAGGGTAGTGGCTACACCTTC.

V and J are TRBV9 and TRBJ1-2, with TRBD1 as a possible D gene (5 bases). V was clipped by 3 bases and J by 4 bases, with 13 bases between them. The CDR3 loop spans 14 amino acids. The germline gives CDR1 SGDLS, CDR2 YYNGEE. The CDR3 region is CASSEGHGLYGYTF. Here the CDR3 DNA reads TGTGCCAGCAGCGAAGGACACGGCCTCTATGGCTACACCTTC.

The CDR3 spells CATSRDRVIIGIQYF. The CDR3 bases are TGTGCCACCAGCAGAGATCGGGTCATAATCGGGATTCAGTACTTC. The V call is TRBV15, the J call TRBJ2-4; D uncertain. CDR3 length: 15 residues. Trimming shortened V by 0 bases and J by 10 bases, and 16 bases separated the two germline ends. CDR1 and CDR2 (germline): LNHNV, YYDKDF (reference sequence).

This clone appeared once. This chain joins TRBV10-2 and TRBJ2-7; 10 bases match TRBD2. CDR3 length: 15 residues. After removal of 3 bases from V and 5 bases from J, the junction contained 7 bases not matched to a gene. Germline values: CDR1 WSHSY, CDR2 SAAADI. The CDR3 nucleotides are TGCGCCAGCAGTGATCAGCGGGAGGGCGACGACGAGCAGTACTTC. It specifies CASSDQREGDDEQYF.

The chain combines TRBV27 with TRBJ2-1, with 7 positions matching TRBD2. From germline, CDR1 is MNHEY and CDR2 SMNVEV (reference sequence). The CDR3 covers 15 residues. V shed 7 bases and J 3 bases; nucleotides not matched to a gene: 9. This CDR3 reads CASKEAGARYNEQFF. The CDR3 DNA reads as TGTGCCAGCAAGGAGGCGGGAGCACGCTACAATGAGCAGTTCTTC.

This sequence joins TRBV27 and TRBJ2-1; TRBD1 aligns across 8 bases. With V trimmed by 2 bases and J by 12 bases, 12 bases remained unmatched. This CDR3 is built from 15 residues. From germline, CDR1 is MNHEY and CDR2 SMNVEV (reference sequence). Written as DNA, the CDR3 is TGTGCCAGCAGTTTAACCGGGACAGGTTGGGTCGGGCAGTTCTTC. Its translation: CASSLTGTGWVGQFF.

The CDR3: CASSQDGGDGTYEQYF. In nucleotides, the CDR3 is TGCGCCAGCAGCCAAGATGGGGGGGACGGAACCTACGAGCAGTACTTC. The chain links TRBV4-1 to TRBJ2-7; the match to TRBD2 covers 7 bases. Germline CDR1 MGHRA, CDR2 YSYEKL. Losses at the gene ends were 0 bases for V and 2 bases for J; bases not matched to a gene: 7. CDR3 length equals 16 residues.

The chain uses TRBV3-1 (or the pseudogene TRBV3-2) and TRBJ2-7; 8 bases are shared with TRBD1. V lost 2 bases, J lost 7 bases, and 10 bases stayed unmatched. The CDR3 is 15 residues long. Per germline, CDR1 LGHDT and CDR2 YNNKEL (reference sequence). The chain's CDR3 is CASSQRRTGQREQYF. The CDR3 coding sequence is TGTGCCAGCAGCCAACGTAGGACAGGGCAGAGAGAGCAGTACTTC.

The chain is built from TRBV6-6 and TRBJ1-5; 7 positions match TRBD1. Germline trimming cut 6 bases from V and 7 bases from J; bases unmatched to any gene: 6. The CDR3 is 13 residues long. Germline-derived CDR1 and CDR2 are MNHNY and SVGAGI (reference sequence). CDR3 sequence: CASSSVGGQPQHF. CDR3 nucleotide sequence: TGTGCCAGCAGCTCCGTAGGGGGCCAGCCCCAGCATTTT.

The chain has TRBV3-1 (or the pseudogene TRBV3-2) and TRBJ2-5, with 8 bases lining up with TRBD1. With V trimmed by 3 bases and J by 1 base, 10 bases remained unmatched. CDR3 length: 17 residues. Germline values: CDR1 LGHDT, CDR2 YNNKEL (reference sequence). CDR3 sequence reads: CASSHHTGDRFQETQYF. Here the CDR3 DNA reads TGTGCCAGCAGCCATCATACAGGGGACAGGTTCCAAGAGACCCAGTACTTC.

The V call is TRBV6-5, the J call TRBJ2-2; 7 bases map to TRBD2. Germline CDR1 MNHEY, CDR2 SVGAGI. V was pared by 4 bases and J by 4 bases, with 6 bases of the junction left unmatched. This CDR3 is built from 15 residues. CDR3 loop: CASSSPGLPTGELFF. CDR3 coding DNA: TGTGCCAGCAGTTCCCCGGGACTACCCACCGGGGAGCTGTTTTTT.

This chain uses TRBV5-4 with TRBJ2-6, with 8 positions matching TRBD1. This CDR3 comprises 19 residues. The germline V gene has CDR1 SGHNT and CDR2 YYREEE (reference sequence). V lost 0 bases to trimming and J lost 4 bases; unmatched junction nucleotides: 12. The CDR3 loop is CASSLEQGALLMGANVLTF. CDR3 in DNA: TGTGCCAGCAGCTTGGAGCAGGGGGCGCTCTTAATGGGGGCCAACGTCCTGACTTTC.